One and the same sample provided the 6 T cell receptor beta chains below, sequenced in a study of blood T cell repertoires in COVID-19. Here immunoSEQ multiplex PCR was the method, and the copy in TCRdb shows in-frame clones only, minus some. This sample yields about 45,000 clones, of which approximately 86% are seen a single time; less than 9.5% belongs to the top ten. Material for sequencing was peripheral blood. Receptors were obtained from an older man in a cohort sampled during active COVID-19.

This chain joins TRBV10-3 and TRBJ1-4; D remains unclear. The CDR3 consists of 13 residues. Germline V lookup: CDR1 ENHRY, CDR2 SYGVKD. The ends were cut back, 2 bases at V and 5 bases at J, with 6 bases in the middle. CDR3 DNA: TGTGCCATCAGTGAGCCCAGGAATGAAAAACTGTTTTTT. Its protein is CAISEPRNEKLFF.

This chain joins TRBV18 and TRBJ2-1; 10 nucleotides align to TRBD1. The CDR3 length is 13 residues. The ends lost 1 base at V and 15 bases at J; junction bases unmatched: 6. Germline V CDR1 and CDR2: KGHSH, LQKENI. CDR3 in amino acids: CASSPQRDRGAFF. The CDR3 DNA is TGTGCCAGCTCACCACAACGGGACAGGGGTGCGTTCTTC. Based on the CDR3 plus reference TRBV18 and TRBJ2-1, the full variable domain is NAGVMQNPRHLVRRRGQEARLRCSPMKGHSHVYWYRQLPEEGLKFMVYLQKENIIDESGMPKERFSAEFPKEGPSILRIQQVVRGDSAAYFCASSPQRDRGAFFGPGTRLTVL.

The V and J genes are TRBV5-1 and TRBJ2-2, with D possibly being TRBD1 (5 bases). Trimming took off 1 base at V and 3 bases at J, with 13 bases between the two ends. The CDR3 is made up of 16 amino acids. The germline CDR1 and CDR2 sequences are SGHRS and YFSETQ. CDR3 DNA: TGCGCCAGCAGCTTGACAGGCAGGGCGGACACCGGGGAGCTGTTTTTT. This encodes CASSLTGRADTGELFF.

The chain couples TRBV27 to TRBJ2-3; D possibly corresponds to TRBD1 (5 bases). Germline V lookup: CDR1 MNHEY, CDR2 SMNVEV (reference sequence). V was cut by 0 bases and J by 2 bases, with 9 bases left in between. The CDR3 is 15 amino acids. The CDR3 bases are TGTGCCAGCAGTTTATCCAGGGTCAACACAGATACGCAGTATTTT. It yields the protein CASSLSRVNTDTQYF.

The CDR3 nucleotides are TGCGCCAGCAGCCCTGACGGACAGGGGGCTGGAAACACCATATATTTT. This sequence encodes CASSPDGQGAGNTIYF. The chain recombines TRBV4-3 with TRBJ1-3; 10 bases fit TRBD1. V shed 4 bases and J 2 bases; nucleotides not matched to a gene: 5. This CDR3 contains 16 residues. Per germline, CDR1 LGHNA and CDR2 YSLEER.

The rearrangement joins TRBV6-5 to TRBJ2-3; 8 bases align to TRBD2. Germline assignment: CDR1 MNHEY and CDR2 SVGAGI. The CDR3 sequence is 15 residues long. V trimming: 7 bases; J trimming: 4 bases; junction bases outside the gene matches: 10. The CDR3 DNA sequence: TGTGCCAGCACAGATCAGCGGGGGAGGGCAGATACGCAGTATTTT. Its translation is CASTDQRGRADTQYF.